The sample holds a few counts of the clone carrying this T cell receptor (beta chain). No antigen is known for it. These data originate in a study of response to subunit inactivated influenza vaccine. The CDR3 runs 15 residues. Germline CDR1 is SGHRS and CDR2 is YFSETQ. With 2 bases removed from V and 1 base from J, the gap between germline ends came to 12 bases. TCRdb ran MiXCR on the RT-PCR reads and lists one entry per CDR3 protein. The sample consists of hundreds of thousands of distinct CDR3 sequences, approximately 14% of them appearing once. Study-wide findings and caveats: Authors suggested seasonal influenza vaccinations each recruit few new T cells.

The clonotype was recovered from a man between 45 and 60 years old who received an inactivated influenza vaccine. The chain recombines TRBV5-1 with TRBJ2-5, with TRBD1 as a possible D gene (7 bases). The material was PBMCs from blood, obtained less than 13 days after vaccination. The CDR3 sequence is CASSLQGRPQETQYF. The CDR3, as DNA: TGCGCCAGCAGCTTACAGGGGAGGCCCCAAGAGACCCAGTACTTC.